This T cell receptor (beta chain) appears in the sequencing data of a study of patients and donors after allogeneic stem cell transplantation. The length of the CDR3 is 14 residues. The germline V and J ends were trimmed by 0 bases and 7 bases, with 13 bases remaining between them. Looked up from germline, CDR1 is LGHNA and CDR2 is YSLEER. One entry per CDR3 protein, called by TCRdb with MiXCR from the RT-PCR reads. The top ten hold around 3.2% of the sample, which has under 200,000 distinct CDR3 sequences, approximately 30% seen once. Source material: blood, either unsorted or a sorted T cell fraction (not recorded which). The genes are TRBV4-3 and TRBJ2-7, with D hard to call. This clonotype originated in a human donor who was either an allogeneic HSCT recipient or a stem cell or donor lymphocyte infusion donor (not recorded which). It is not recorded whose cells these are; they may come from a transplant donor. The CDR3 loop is CASSQDPVSREQYF. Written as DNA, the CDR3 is TGCGCCAGCAGCCAAGATCCCGTTTCCCGGGAGCAGTACTTC.